Following are 5 T cell receptor beta chains from one sample sequenced in a study of cytomegalovirus exposure and HLA in healthy donors. The PCR had 60 Vbeta and 13 Jbeta primers. The repertoire was sequenced with immunoSEQ multiplex PCR; TCRdb's copy has only in-frame clones and lacks some. The sample consists of more than 85,000 clones, roughly 15% of them appearing once. The sample comprised PBMCs. The receptors come from a female donor in good health and CMV-seronegative.

J is TRBJ2-1 and V is TRBV25-1; 7 bases fit TRBD1. The CDR3 length is 15 residues. V was clipped by 0 bases and J by 8 bases; unmatched bases: 7. Germline V gene sequence: CDR1 MGHDK, CDR2 SYGVNS. The CDR3, as DNA: TGTGCCAGCAGTGAATATAGGGGGCGACCCTATGAGCAGTTCTTC. Its protein product is CASSEYRGRPYEQFF.

This clone turned up a few times. The chain carries TRBV30 and TRBJ2-1, with 7 bases lining up with TRBD1. The trim removed 8 bases at V and 4 bases at J, leaving 11 bases unmatched. This CDR3 has 14 amino acids. Per germline, CDR1 GTSNPN and CDR2 SVGIG (reference sequence). DNA of the CDR3: TGTGCCGGAAACCGGGACAGTTCTTACAATGAGCAGTTCTTC. This sequence encodes CAGNRDSSYNEQFF. Together with reference TRBV30 and TRBJ2-1, the CDR3 gives the full variable domain: SQTIHQWPATLVQPVGSPLSLECTVEGTSNPNLYWYRQAAGRGLQLLFYSVGIGQISSEVPQNLSASRPQDRQFILSSKKLLLSDSGFYLCAGNRDSSYNEQFFGPGTRLTVL.

This clone was recorded a few times. The chain links TRBV27 to TRBJ2-5; TRBD2 matches at 11 bases. Trimming at V came to 4 bases and at J to 2 bases, leaving 3 bases not matched to a gene. CDR3 length: 15 amino acids. Germline V gives CDR1 MNHEY, CDR2 SMNVEV (reference sequence). For the CDR3, the DNA is TGTGCCAGCAGTTCGGGACTAGCGGCTCAAGAGACCCAGTACTTC. This sequence encodes CASSSGLAAQETQYF.

This clone showed up just a few times. The chain uses TRBV7-9 and TRBJ1-2; tentative D call: TRBD1 (6 bases). V was trimmed by 5 bases and J by 13 bases, leaving 14 bases between them. Germline values: CDR1 SEHNR, CDR2 FQNEAQ (reference sequence). CDR3 length: 11 residues. CDR3 sequence reads: CASSGRDTGTF. CDR3 coding DNA: TGTGCCAGCAGCGGTAGGGACACGGGCACCTTC.

This clone was counted a few times. The chain recombines TRBV2 with TRBJ1-4; 8 bases map to TRBD1. The junction had 5 bases not matched to a gene; V was cut back by 9 bases and J by 5 bases. The CDR3 spans 13 residues. Germline V gives CDR1 SNHLY, CDR2 FYNNEI. The CDR3 spells CASHTGGNEKLFF. In DNA form, the CDR3 reads TGTGCCAGTCACACAGGGGGAAATGAAAAACTGTTTTTT.